This T cell receptor beta chain derives from a study of neurological immune-mediated disorders. Unsorted libraries were prepared from 2 million PBMCs held at -80 C. This clonotype was detected many times. From 15-18 subjects, over 180 million TCR-beta sequences were obtained in each sequencing run. TCRdb fed the 5' RACE reads into MiXCR, producing one record per CDR3 protein. This table holds tens of thousands of distinct CDR3 sequences, roughly 5% found once. The sequence was obtained from a man aged 18 to 35 with multiple sclerosis. Sequencing was carried out using PBMCs.

CDR3 protein: CSASYYEQYF. In DNA, the CDR3 is TGCAGTGCTAGCTATTACGAGCAGTACTTC. This chain uses TRBV20-1 with TRBJ2-7; D unresolved. There are 10 residues in the CDR3. V lost 3 bases and J 4 bases, leaving 4 bases between the germline ends. CDR1 and CDR2 (germline): DFQATT, SNEGSKA (reference sequence).